These T cell receptor beta chains were read from a single sample in a study of cytomegalovirus exposure and HLA in healthy donors. The protocol was immunoSEQ multiplex PCR, while the TCRdb copy is restricted to in-frame clones and leaves out a portion. The table lists under 80,000 clones, approximately 94% of them singletons. The specimen was PBMCs. The receptors come from a woman between 18 and 29 years old in good health and CMV-seropositive. CDR3s include the opening cysteine and the closing phenylalanine or tryptophan. A D gene is named only where the DNA matches it firmly. Expanded clones get a size class; other rows say once, few or many, or leave the size out.

d_call cdr3_length j_call v_call clone_size cdr3_nt cdr3_aa
NA 13 TRBJ2-2 TRBV6-4 NA TGTGCCAGCAGCGACAGGGAGGCCGGGGAGCTGTTTTTT CASSDREAGELFF
NA 16 TRBJ2-3 TRBV4-3 NA TGCGCCAGCAGCCAAGATCCGGCTAGTGACGCGGATACGCAGTATTTT CASSQDPASDADTQYF
TRBD1 15 TRBJ1-4 TRBV28 NA TGTGCCAGCAGGGGCTCGGGACAGGGGGAAGAAAAACTGTTTTTT CASRGSGQGEEKLFF
TRBD2 16 TRBJ2-2 TRBV19 NA TGTGCCAGTAGTCCCAATAGCGGGGGAGGTAGAGTGGAGCTGTTTTTT CASSPNSGGGRVELFF
TRBD2 18 TRBJ2-3 TRBV4-2 NA TGTGCCAGCAGCCAATACCTAGCCGGGACTAGCGAGAAAGATACGCAGTATTTT CASSQYLAGTSEKDTQYF
TRBD1 16 TRBJ2-7 TRBV4-2 once TGTGCCAGCAGCCAAAGCCGGGACAGGGGAGACTACGAGCAGTACTTC CASSQSRDRGDYEQYF
NA 14 TRBJ2-7 TRBV11-3 NA TGTGCCAGCAGCTTAGCGCCTAAATCAGGGGGGTCCCACTTC CASSLAPKSGGSHF
TRBD1 14 TRBJ2-3 TRBV6-1 NA TGTGCCAGCAGTGGGGGACAGTACACAGATACGCAGTATTTT CASSGGQYTDTQYF
NA 15 TRBJ2-5 TRBV19 NA TGTGCCAGTAGTATTCGGGACACAATTCAAGAGACCCAGTACTTC CASSIRDTIQETQYF
TRBD1 14 TRBJ1-1 TRBV7-2 NA TGTGCCAGCAGCCTAAGACAGGGGACCACTGAAGCTTTCTTT CASSLRQGTTEAFF
NA 15 TRBJ2-7 TRBV11-3 NA TGTGCCAGCAGCTTAGATCAGGGCCCCACCTACGAGCAGTACTTC CASSLDQGPTYEQYF
TRBD1 17 TRBJ2-3 TRBV27 NA TGTGCCAGCAGTTTATCGATGAGAGGGGGCTTAACAGATACGCAGTATTTT CASSLSMRGGLTDTQYF
TRBD1 15 TRBJ1-2 TRBV19 NA TGTGCCAGTAACCCGGGGGCAGGGGGCAACTATGGCTACACCTTC CASNPGAGGNYGYTF
TRBD1 14 TRBJ2-5 TRBV5-1 NA TGCGCCAGCAGCTGGCGACAGGGGCAAGAGACCCAGTACTTC CASSWRQGQETQYF
NA 15 TRBJ1-6 TRBV7-9 once TGTGCCAGCAGCTTAGAGTTACAGTACAATTCACCCCTCCACTTT CASSLELQYNSPLHF
NA 15 TRBJ1-2 TRBV28 NA TGTGCCAGCGGCCTGGGGGAGGGGCCTAAATATGGCTACACCTTC CASGLGEGPKYGYTF
NA 13 TRBJ2-7 TRBV28 NA TGTGCCAGCAGTTTTCAGGGATTAGACGAGCAGTACTTC CASSFQGLDEQYF
NA 15 TRBJ2-2 TRBV6-1 NA TGTGCCAGCAATGGGGGGGCTATGAGGACCGGGGAGCTGTTTTTT CASNGGAMRTGELFF
TRBD1 14 TRBJ2-7 TRBV5-1 NA TGCGCCAGCAGCTTGGGACAGGGGCTGCACGAGCAGTACTTC CASSLGQGLHEQYF